This T cell receptor beta chain emerged from a study of cytomegalovirus exposure and HLA in healthy donors. Study in general: The 110 or so validation repertoires were produced on the same platform as the 720 or so repertoires of the first cohort. This was reported in a later analysis.

Only in-frame clones appear in the TCRdb table, and some are missing; sequencing was by immunoSEQ multiplex PCR. Seen here are about 130,000 clones, 80% to 90% observed once, and the top ten hold approximately 9.2%. In the case of this clone: The antigen is unknown.

Study-level results: The study put under 200 TCR beta chains on its list as cytomegalovirus-associated. Subsequent analysis showed first-cohort TCR clusters tending to co-occur in around 130 validation repertoires.

Germline V gene data show CDR1 as SQVTM and CDR2 as ANQGSEA. The trim removed 3 bases at V and 6 bases at J, leaving 8 bases unmatched. CDR3 size: 15 residues. Sequenced material: PBMCs. The chain links TRBV29-1 to TRBJ2-4, with 10 nucleotides matching TRBD1. The sequence was obtained from a young woman in good health and CMV-seropositive. CDR3 region: CSVEGTGDRGNIQYF. CDR3 nucleotides: TGCAGCGTTGAGGGGACAGGGGATCGTGGAAACATTCAGTACTTC. Variable domain in full (rest from reference TRBV29-1 and TRBJ2-4): SAVISQKPSRDICQRGTSLTIQCQVDSQVTMMFWYRQQPGQSLTLIATANQGSEATYESGFVIDKFPISRPNLTFSTLTVSNMSPEDSSIYLCSVEGTGDRGNIQYFGAGTRLSVL.